This T cell receptor (beta chain) was documented in a study of early T cells in non-severe SARS-CoV-2 infection. Study details: Sequencing of bulk RNA from unsorted whole blood was done, without chain pairing. Notes on the study in general: Database matching using VDJdb favored anti-spike CD8 responses, with private and CD4 specificities left missing.

This clonotype was seen at least ten times. Its antigen is unknown. The CDR3 totals 19 residues. V trimming: 5 bases; J trimming: 3 bases; junction bases outside the gene matches: 22. The germline V gene encodes CDR1 SEHNR and CDR2 FQNEAQ (reference sequence). TCRdb used MiXCR to reprocess the 5' RACE reads, holding one entry per CDR3 protein. The sample records tens of thousands of distinct CDR3 sequences, 4% to 5.5% being singletons. What was sequenced was whole blood. This rearrangement joins TRBV7-9 to TRBJ2-7; 7 nucleotides line up with TRBD1. This TCR came from an adult who was a healthcare worker with PCR-confirmed SARS-CoV-2 infection or an uninfected control (not recorded which). Written as DNA, the CDR3 is TGTGCCAGCAGCCAACCAAGACAGGGTTTGTTCGAGAGAAACTACGAGCAGTACTTC. This sequence encodes CASSQPRQGLFERNYEQYF.